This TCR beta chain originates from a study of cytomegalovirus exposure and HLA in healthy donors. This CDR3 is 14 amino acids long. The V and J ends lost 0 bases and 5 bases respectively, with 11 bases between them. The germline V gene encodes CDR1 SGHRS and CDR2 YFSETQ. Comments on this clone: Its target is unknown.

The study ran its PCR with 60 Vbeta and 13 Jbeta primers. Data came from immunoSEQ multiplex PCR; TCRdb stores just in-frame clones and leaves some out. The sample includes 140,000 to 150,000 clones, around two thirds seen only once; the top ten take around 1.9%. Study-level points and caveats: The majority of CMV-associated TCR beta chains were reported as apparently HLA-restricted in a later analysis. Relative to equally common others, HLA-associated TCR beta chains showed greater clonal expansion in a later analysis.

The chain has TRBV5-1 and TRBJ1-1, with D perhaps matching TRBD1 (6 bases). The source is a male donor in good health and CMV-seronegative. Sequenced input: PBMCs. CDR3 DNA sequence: TGCGCCAGCAGCTTGGAGGGGGTCGGGACTGAAGCTTTCTTT. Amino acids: CASSLEGVGTEAFF.